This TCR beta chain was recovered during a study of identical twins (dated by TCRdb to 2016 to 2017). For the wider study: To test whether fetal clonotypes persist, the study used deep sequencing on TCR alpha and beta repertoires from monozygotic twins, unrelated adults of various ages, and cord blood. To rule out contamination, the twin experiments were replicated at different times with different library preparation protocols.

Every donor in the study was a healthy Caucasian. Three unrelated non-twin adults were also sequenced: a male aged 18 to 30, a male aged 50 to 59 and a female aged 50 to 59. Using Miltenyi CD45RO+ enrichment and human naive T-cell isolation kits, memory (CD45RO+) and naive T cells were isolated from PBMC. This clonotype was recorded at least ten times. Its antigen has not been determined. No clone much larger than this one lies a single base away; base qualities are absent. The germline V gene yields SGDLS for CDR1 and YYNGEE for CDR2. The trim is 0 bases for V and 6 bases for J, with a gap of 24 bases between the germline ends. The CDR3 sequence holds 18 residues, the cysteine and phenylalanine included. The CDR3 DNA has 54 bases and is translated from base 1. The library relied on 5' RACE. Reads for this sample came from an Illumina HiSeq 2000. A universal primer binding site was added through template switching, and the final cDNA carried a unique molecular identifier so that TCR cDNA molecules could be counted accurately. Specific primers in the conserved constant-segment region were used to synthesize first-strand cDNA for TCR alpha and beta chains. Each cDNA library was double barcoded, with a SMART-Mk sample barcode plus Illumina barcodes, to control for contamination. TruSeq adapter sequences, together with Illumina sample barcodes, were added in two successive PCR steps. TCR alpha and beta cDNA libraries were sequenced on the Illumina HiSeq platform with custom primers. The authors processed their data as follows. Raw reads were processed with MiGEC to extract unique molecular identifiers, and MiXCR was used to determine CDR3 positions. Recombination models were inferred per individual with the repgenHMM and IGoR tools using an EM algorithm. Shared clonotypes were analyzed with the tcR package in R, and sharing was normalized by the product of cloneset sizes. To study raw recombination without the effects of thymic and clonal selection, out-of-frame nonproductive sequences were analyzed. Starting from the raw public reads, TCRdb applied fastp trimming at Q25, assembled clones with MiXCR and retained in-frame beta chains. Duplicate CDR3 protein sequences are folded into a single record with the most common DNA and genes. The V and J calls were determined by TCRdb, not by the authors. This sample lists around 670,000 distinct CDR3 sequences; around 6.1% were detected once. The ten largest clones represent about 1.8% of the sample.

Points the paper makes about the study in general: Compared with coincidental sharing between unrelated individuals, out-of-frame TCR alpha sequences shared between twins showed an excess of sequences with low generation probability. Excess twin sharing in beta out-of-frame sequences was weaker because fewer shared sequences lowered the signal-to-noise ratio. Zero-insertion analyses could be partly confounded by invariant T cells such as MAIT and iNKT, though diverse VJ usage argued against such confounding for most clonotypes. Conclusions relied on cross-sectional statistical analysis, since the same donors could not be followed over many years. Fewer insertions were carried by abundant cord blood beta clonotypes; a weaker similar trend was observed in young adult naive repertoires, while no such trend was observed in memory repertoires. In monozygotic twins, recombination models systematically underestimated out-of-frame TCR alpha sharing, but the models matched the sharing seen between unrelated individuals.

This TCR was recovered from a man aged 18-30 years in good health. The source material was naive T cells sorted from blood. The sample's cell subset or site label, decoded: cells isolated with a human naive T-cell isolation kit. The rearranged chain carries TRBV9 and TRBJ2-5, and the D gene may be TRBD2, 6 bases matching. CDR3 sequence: CASSVGGRSPRLDQTQYF. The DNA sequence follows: TGTGCCAGCAGCGTAGGGGGGAGGAGCCCCAGACTAGATCAGACCCAGTACTTC.